This paragraph covers one T cell receptor beta chain sequence. Looked up from germline, CDR1 is SNHLY and CDR2 is FYNNEI. There are 11 residues in the CDR3. Trimming pared 7 bases from V and 5 bases from J, leaving 8 bases between. For the second PCR, which ran for about 7 to 12 cycles, a sample-barcoded 5' primer and a J-beta primer mix were used. TCRdb reprocessed the 5' RACE reads with MiXCR, giving one entry per CDR3 protein. The sample contains 550,000 to 750,000 distinct CDR3 sequences, 20% to 25% of which appear only once. This record comes from a study of blood T cells in healthy people across ages.

The genes are TRBV2 and TRBJ2-5; no definite D call. The source is a man between 65 and 80 years old in good health. The specimen was blood. The CDR3 region has the DNA TGTGCCAGCAAAGAGTTGGAGACCCAGTACTTC. Translated: CASKELETQYF.